The 25 T cell receptor beta chains reported below all come from one sample, sequenced in a study of blood T cells in healthy people across ages. Together with a sample-barcoded 5' primer, a J-beta primer mix was included in a second PCR lasting about 6 to 11 cycles. From the 5' RACE reads, TCRdb called clonotypes with MiXCR, one entry per CDR3 protein. The sample includes roughly 500,000 distinct CDR3 sequences, roughly a quarter seen only once; the top ten take 15% to 20%. Sequencing was performed on blood. These receptors were taken from an older woman in good health.

V gene TRBV7-3 combines with J gene TRBJ2-2, with D perhaps matching TRBD1 or TRBD2 (6 bases each). From germline, CDR1 is SGHTA and CDR2 FQGTGA. This CDR3 region has 15 residues. V lost 5 bases, J lost 7 bases, and 17 bases lay in between. CDR3 protein: CASSPARGGGGELFF. The CDR3 region has the DNA TGTGCCAGCAGCCCAGCGCGAGGGGGAGGCGGGGAGCTGTTTTTT. Filled out from reference TRBV7-3 and TRBJ2-2, the complete variable domain reads GAGVSQTPSNKVTEKGKYVELRCDPISGHTALYWYRQSLGQGPEFLIYFQGTGAADDSGLPNDRFFAVRPEGSVSTLKIQRTERGDSAVYLCASSPARGGGGELFFGEGSRLTVL.

This clonotype occurred a few times. The gene calls are TRBV2 and TRBJ2-2; 8 positions agree with TRBD2. There are 14 residues in the CDR3. In germline, CDR1 is SNHLY, CDR2 FYNNEI. Trimming cost V 7 bases and J 3 bases; bases outside gene matches: 4. The CDR3 loop reads CASKAGAHTGELFF. CDR3 DNA: TGTGCCAGCAAAGCGGGGGCCCACACCGGGGAGCTGTTTTTT.

This clonotype appeared a few times. The chain combines TRBV5-1 with TRBJ1-2, with TRBD1 as a possible D gene (6 bases). Germline V lookup: CDR1 SGHRS, CDR2 YFSETQ. The CDR3 sequence is 13 residues long. V was cut by 6 bases and J by 2 bases, with 11 bases left in between. The CDR3 protein is CASTLDRNYGYTF. The CDR3 DNA sequence: TGCGCCAGCACCCTAGACAGGAACTATGGCTACACCTTC.

This clonotype occurred many times. The rearrangement uses TRBV7-2 and TRBJ2-4; D remains unclear. This CDR3 is 14 amino acids long. The germline V gene encodes CDR1 SGHTA and CDR2 FQGNSA. Trimming stripped 5 bases from V and 0 bases from J, with 8 bases between. CDR3 sequence reads: CASSPGIAKNIQYF. As DNA, the CDR3 is TGTGCCAGCAGCCCCGGAATAGCCAAAAACATTCAGTACTTC.

The chain has TRBV15 and TRBJ1-3; the match to TRBD1 covers 7 bases. This CDR3 spans 16 amino acids. V lost 5 bases and J lost 0; bases outside the gene matches: 7. Germline V gene lookup returns CDR1 LNHNV and CDR2 YYDKDF (reference sequence). The CDR3 loop is CATSSKDRNSGNTIYF. CDR3 coding DNA: TGTGCCACCAGCTCTAAGGACAGGAACTCTGGAAACACCATATATTTT.

This clonotype was seen a handful of times. The chain couples TRBV4-3 to TRBJ2-1; TRBD2 matches at 12 bases. CDR3 length: 17 residues. The ends lost 5 bases at V and 0 bases at J; junction bases unmatched: 5. The germline V gene encodes CDR1 LGHNA and CDR2 YSLEER. The CDR3 loop reads CASSSRTSGASYNEQFF. Written as DNA, the CDR3 is TGCGCCAGCAGCTCCCGGACTAGCGGGGCCTCCTACAATGAGCAGTTCTTC.

Regarding this clonotype: At one end the junction does not follow the germline gene, possibly because of a read error. V and J are TRBV6-2 or TRBV6-3 and TRBJ2-5; D is perhaps TRBD1 (5 bases). The CDR3 contains 11 residues. Germline-derived CDR1 and CDR2 are MNHEY and SVGEGT. The CDR3 DNA is TGTGCCAGCGGACCAGGGTTTTTTCGGTTCTTC. This sequence encodes CASGPGFFRFF.

Many counts were recorded for this clonotype. This rearrangement joins TRBV20-1 to TRBJ1-4; possibly TRBD1 for D (5 bases). The germline V gene has CDR1 DFQATT and CDR2 SNEGSKA (reference sequence). The CDR3 runs 13 residues. Trimming removed 6 bases from V and 8 bases from J, with 16 bases in between. The CDR3 DNA sequence: TGCAGTGCCGAAATTGGACAAAGCGAAAAACTGTTTTTT. Amino acids: CSAEIGQSEKLFF.

The genes are TRBV10-3 and TRBJ2-3; TRBD2 is a possible D gene (6 bases). The germline V and J ends were trimmed by 11 bases and 0 bases, with 9 bases remaining between them. The CDR3 runs 12 residues. Germline lookup yields CDR1 ENHRY and CDR2 SYGVKD. CDR3 sequence reads: CAAAGSTDTQYF. CDR3 sequence (DNA): TGTGCCGCTGCGGGAAGCACAGATACGCAGTATTTT.

The V gene is TRBV10-3, the J gene TRBJ1-1, with D uncertain. Trimming removed 4 bases from V and 5 bases from J, with 17 bases in between. The CDR3 consists of 15 residues. CDR1 is ENHRY, CDR2 SYGVKD, per germline. CDR3 in DNA: TGTGCCATCAGTGCCGCTGTTTCTGGTGGGACTGAAGCTTTCTTT. It specifies CAISAAVSGGTEAFF.

The genes are TRBV19 and TRBJ2-1; 7 bases match TRBD1. This CDR3 spans 15 amino acids. The germline V gene has CDR1 LNHDA and CDR2 SQIVND (reference sequence). V lost 1 base to trimming and J lost 3 bases; unmatched junction nucleotides: 3. The CDR3 DNA sequence: TGTGCCAGTAGTATAGGTTGGGACAGCTACAATGAGCAGTTCTTC. Protein sequence: CASSIGWDSYNEQFF.

Turning to this clonotype: This CDR3 fails to terminate in the conserved phenylalanine or tryptophan, so it likely reflects a read error. The chain carries TRBV25-1 and TRBJ1-4; TRBD1 aligns across 9 bases. With V trimmed by 5 bases and J by 7 bases, 5 bases remained unmatched. This CDR3 spans 14 amino acids. CDR1 is MGHDK, CDR2 SYGVNS, per germline. DNA of the CDR3: TGTGCCAGCAGTCAGGGACAGGGCCGTGAAAAACTGTTTATT. Its translation: CASSQGQGREKLFI.

This chain links TRBV27 with TRBJ1-2; D possibly corresponds to TRBD1 (5 bases). The CDR3 runs to 12 residues. Germline assignment: CDR1 MNHEY and CDR2 SMNVEV (reference sequence). Deletions cut 7 bases from V and 8 bases from J, with 14 bases between. The CDR3 DNA reads as TGTGCCAGCAAATCGGGGTCAGGGGGCTACACCTTC. Protein sequence: CASKSGSGGYTF.

The chain carries TRBV12-3 or TRBV12-4 and TRBJ2-3; D assignment may be TRBD1 or TRBD2 (7 bases each). V was pared by 3 bases and J by 2 bases, with 15 bases between. The CDR3 length is 16 residues. The DNA of the CDR3 is TGTGCCAGCAGTTTGGGGGGAGGGGGCATCACAGATACGCAGTATTTT. Protein sequence: CASSLGGGGITDTQYF.

The chain couples TRBV28 to TRBJ2-6, with D tentatively TRBD1 or TRBD2 (5 bases each). The CDR3 consists of 16 residues. Deletions cut 3 bases from V and 0 bases from J, with 9 bases between. Germline-derived CDR1 and CDR2 are MDHEN and SYDVKM. The CDR3 region is CASSFGDVSGANVLTF. The DNA for the CDR3 is TGTGCCAGCAGTTTTGGGGACGTCTCTGGGGCCAACGTCCTGACTTTC. Full variable domain (missing parts from reference TRBV28 and TRBJ2-6): DVKVTQSSRYLVKRTGEKVFLECVQDMDHENMFWYRQDPGLGLRLIYFSYDVKMKEKGDIPEGYSVSREKKERFSLILESASTNQTSMYLCASSFGDVSGANVLTFGAGSRLTVL.

As regards this clonotype: The junction does not match germline at one end; this may be a read error. This chain connects TRBV14 to TRBJ2-5; D is unresolved. The end of the DNA aligns better with TRBJ2-1, so the J call may be wrong. This CDR3 contains 14 residues. Germline CDR1 reads SGHDN; CDR2 reads FVKESK. The CDR3: CAGSQGLGRNEQFF. The DNA of the CDR3 is TGTGCCGGCAGCCAAGGTCTGGGAAGGAATGAGCAGTTCTTC.

The rearrangement links TRBV11-3 to TRBJ2-7; D is tentatively TRBD1 or TRBD2 (5 bases each). The germline gives CDR1 SGHNT, CDR2 YENEEA. The CDR3 is 15 amino acids. V dropped 5 bases and J dropped 0 bases, with 14 bases sitting between them. CDR3 nucleotides: TGTGCCAGCAGCATACGGGACCGCTCCTCCTACGAGCAGTACTTC. This sequence encodes CASSIRDRSSYEQYF.

This clonotype was counted only a few times. CDR3 bases: TGTGCCAGCAGTTACTCGCCCAGGGGTTTTGATGAAGCTTTCTTT. Translated, it gives CASSYSPRGFDEAFF. The rearrangement links TRBV6-5 to TRBJ1-1, with D possibly TRBD1 on 6 matching bases. Deletions cut 0 bases from V and 7 bases from J, with 15 bases between. Germline lookup yields CDR1 MNHEY and CDR2 SVGAGI. This CDR3 spans 15 amino acids.

The chain carries TRBV25-1 and TRBJ2-1, with 8 bases lining up with TRBD2. The end of the DNA fits TRBJ2-5 better, so the J call may be wrong. Germline CDR1 MGHDK, CDR2 SYGVNS. This CDR3 contains 14 residues. Here the CDR3 reads CASSDPGGPETQYF. In DNA, the CDR3 is TGTGCCAGCAGTGATCCGGGAGGGCCAGAGACCCAGTACTTC.

This clonotype was seen a handful of times. The genes are TRBV7-2 and TRBJ2-5; D not resolved. The CDR3 covers 13 residues. The germline CDR1 and CDR2 sequences are SGHTA and FQGNSA. Deletions cut 5 bases from V and 5 bases from J, with 12 bases between. CDR3 in amino acids: CASSPQIWETQYF. CDR3 in DNA: TGTGCCAGCAGCCCGCAGATCTGGGAGACCCAGTACTTC. The full variable domain, completed using reference TRBV7-2 and TRBJ2-5, is GAGVSQSPSNKVTEKGKDVELRCDPISGHTALYWYRQSLGQGLEFLIYFQGNSAPDKSGLPSDRFSAERTGGSVSTLTIQRTQQEDSAVYLCASSPQIWETQYFGPGTRLLVL.

This clonotype has only a few counts. The chain uses TRBV5-1 and TRBJ1-1, with 7 bases identical to TRBD1. Germline assignment: CDR1 SGHRS and CDR2 YFSETQ. The trim removed 4 bases at V and 4 bases at J, leaving 16 bases unmatched. CDR3 size: 17 residues. In DNA, the CDR3 is TGCGCCAGCAGCCCCATCCACGCGACAGGGCAGGGCACTGAAGCTTTCTTT. Its translation is CASSPIHATGQGTEAFF.

The chain uses TRBV7-2 and TRBJ2-5; 9 bases match TRBD1. V gave up 3 bases and J gave up 5 bases; unmatched junction bases: 7. The length of the CDR3 is 15 residues. Germline values: CDR1 SGHTA, CDR2 FQGNSA. CDR3 protein: CASSFVQGAWETQYF. DNA for the CDR3: TGTGCCAGCAGCTTTGTACAGGGGGCATGGGAGACCCAGTACTTC.

CDR3 sequence reads: CASSSSVVEQFF. The CDR3 DNA reads TGTGCCAGCAGCTCTAGCGTTGTTGAGCAGTTCTTC. The chain couples TRBV7-2 to TRBJ2-1; D possibly corresponds to TRBD2 (6 bases). The CDR3 extends over 12 amino acids. Germline V lookup: CDR1 SGHTA, CDR2 FQGNSA. The V gene lost 4 bases and the J gene lost 9 bases, with 10 bases spanning the gap.

In this sample, this clonotype turned up a few times. The chain recombines TRBV7-9 with TRBJ2-4, with D perhaps TRBD1 (6 bases). Germline CDR1 SEHNR, CDR2 FQNEAQ (reference sequence). The length of the CDR3 is 18 residues. Trimming shortened V by 1 base and J by 3 bases, and 19 bases separated the two germline ends. The CDR3 DNA is TGTGCCAGCAGCTTAGGTTGGGGGCTGGGGCTGGACAAAAACATTCAGTACTTC. Protein sequence: CASSLGWGLGLDKNIQYF.

This clonotype was found a few times. The V call is TRBV30, the J call TRBJ1-1; no definite D call. Trimming took 5 bases from V and 8 from J, leaving 12 bases between them. The CDR3 spans 11 residues. Looked up from germline, CDR1 is GTSNPN and CDR2 is SVGIG (reference sequence). The DNA of the CDR3 is TGTGCCTGGGTCCGACGAGACGAAGCTTTCTTT. This encodes CAWVRRDEAFF.